What follows are 3 T cell receptor beta chains derived from one specimen sequenced in a study of regulatory T cells in long-lasting Graves disease. Time point described: persistent/refractory GD, antithyroid drugs over 5 years with positive TRAb. The TCR library was made from RNA that had been extracted from PBMCs in TRIzol. For TCR beta, libraries came from iRepertoire HTBI primers and Arm-PCR of CDR3 regions. TCRdb reanalysed the multiplex PCR reads using MiXCR and keeps one entry per CDR3 protein. Here the sample spans 650,000 to 850,000 distinct CDR3 sequences, about 32% being singletons. The source material was peripheral blood mononuclear cells (PBMCs), sampled when the disease was refractory, from a patient treated with antithyroid drugs. The receptor source for this set is a female donor with Graves disease.

This chain joins TRBV7-9 and TRBJ2-7; the D is unclear. V lost 2 bases and J lost 2, with 7 bases in between. CDR3 length: 13 amino acids. Germline V CDR1 and CDR2: SEHNR, FQNEAQ (reference sequence). For the CDR3, the DNA is TGTGCCAGCAGCTTACAGGAACCCTACGAGCAGTACTTC. Translation gives CASSLQEPYEQYF.

This clonotype was seen ten or more times. The J gene is TRBJ2-7, the V gene TRBV11-2, with TRBD2 identical over 9 bases. This CDR3 is built from 15 residues. Germline V gives CDR1 SGHAT, CDR2 FQNNGV. With 2 bases clipped from V and 2 bases from J, the junction kept 4 bases outside the gene matches. The CDR3 is CASSLTLAGTYEQYF. For the CDR3, the DNA is TGTGCCAGCAGCTTAACGCTAGCGGGAACCTACGAGCAGTACTTC.

This chain connects TRBV20-1 to TRBJ1-6, with D tentatively TRBD1 (5 bases). The CDR3 consists of 14 residues. Trimming stripped 3 bases from V and 10 bases from J, with 16 bases between. In germline, CDR1 is DFQATT, CDR2 SNEGSKA (reference sequence). CDR3 loop: CSASPGLRESPLHF. The CDR3 nucleotides read TGCAGTGCTAGCCCGGGACTTCGGGAGTCACCCCTCCACTTT.